Ten or more counts support the clone carrying this T cell receptor beta chain. Its antigen is not identified. Unmatched junction bases numbered 9, after V lost 1 base and J lost 7 bases. Germline CDR1 SGHAT, CDR2 FQDESV (reference sequence). The CDR3 length is 15 residues. These data are taken from a study of T cells after yellow fever vaccination. General observations from the study: Among primary-vaccination clones, most reappeared after the booster, at around 97% for CD4 and 88% for CD8.

TCRdb called the 5' RACE reads again in MiXCR, with one record for every CDR3 protein. There are 310,000 or so distinct CDR3 sequences in the sample; roughly 3.5% occur only once, and about 20% lies in the top ten. The rearrangement uses TRBV11-1 and TRBJ1-1; 7 bases agree with TRBD1. This receptor was identified in a man younger than 35 who received the YFV17D yellow fever vaccine. The material sequenced was PBMCs, taken on the day of the yellow fever booster vaccination. The CDR3 DNA sequence: TGTGCCAGCAGCTTAGAAGGCAGGGGGAAAGATGAAGCTTTCTTT. This codes for CASSLEGRGKDEAFF.